The next 20 T cell receptor beta chains were all read from a single sample in a study of brain T cells in children with intractable seizures. Clones were sequenced by immunoSEQ multiplex PCR, and TCRdb holds only the in-frame ones, with some missing. This sample carries 300,000 to 400,000 clones, 93% of them seen once, and the ten largest clones take around 5%. Time point noted: blood from clinic visit 5 months post-surgery; TSC patient then seizure free. Sequenced here: peripheral blood, sampled 4 to 5 months after surgery. The source of these receptors is a boy under two years old with tuberous sclerosis and intractable seizures.

The V gene is TRBV12-3 or TRBV12-4, the J gene TRBJ1-5, with D unclear. This CDR3 contains 12 residues. Trimming left V 3 bases short and J 5 bases short, with 5 bases between. CDR3 in amino acids: CASSLRDQPQHF. The CDR3 DNA reads as TGTGCCAGCAGTTTGAGGGATCAGCCCCAGCATTTT.

This chain connects TRBV25-1 to TRBJ2-1; 7 bases fit TRBD2. The CDR3 length is 16 residues. Germline CDR1 and CDR2: MGHDK and SYGVNS. J lost 8 bases, V lost 1 base, and 11 bases had no gene match. This CDR3 reads CASSEFGTIAGDEQFF. The CDR3 region has the DNA TGTGCCAGCAGTGAATTTGGGACTATAGCTGGCGATGAGCAGTTCTTC.

The rearrangement links TRBV2 to TRBJ2-7; D possibly corresponds to TRBD1 (6 bases). CDR1 SNHLY and CDR2 FYNNEI come from the germline V gene. The CDR3 runs 12 residues. Trimming left V 7 bases short and J 2 bases short, with 9 bases between. CDR3 residues: CASNRETYEQYF. The DNA for the CDR3 is TGTGCCAGCAACAGGGAGACCTACGAGCAGTACTTC.

V is TRBV6-6 and J is TRBJ1-5; the D is unclear. V lost 2 bases to trimming and J lost 0 bases, with 5 bases between them. This CDR3 region has 14 residues. In germline, CDR1 is MNHNY, CDR2 SVGAGI (reference sequence). The CDR3 reads CASSYRPSNQPQHF. DNA of the CDR3: TGTGCCAGCAGTTACCGGCCTAGCAATCAGCCCCAGCATTTT.

This sequence joins TRBV30 and TRBJ1-1; TRBD1 matches at 7 bases. This CDR3 has 13 residues. Germline V gene sequence: CDR1 GTSNPN, CDR2 SVGIG (reference sequence). With 4 bases clipped from V and 1 base from J, the junction kept 3 bases outside the gene matches. CDR3: CAWNRGPNTEAFF. The CDR3 nucleotides are TGTGCCTGGAACAGGGGCCCGAACACTGAAGCTTTCTTT.

Remarks on this clone: Other DNA sequences within the sample encode an identical CDR3. The V and J genes are TRBV30 and TRBJ2-5; no reliable D call. In germline, CDR1 is GTSNPN, CDR2 SVGIG (reference sequence). This CDR3 is 11 amino acids long. Deletions cut 1 base from V and 5 bases from J, with 5 bases between. The CDR3 loop is CAWSGGETQYF. Here the CDR3 DNA reads TGTGCCTGGAGTGGTGGGGAGACCCAGTACTTC.

The chain recombines TRBV4-2 with TRBJ2-7; D is possibly TRBD2 (5 bases). The V end lost 0 bases, the J end lost 3 bases, and 18 bases lay between the germline ends. CDR1 is LGHNA and CDR2 is YNFKEQ in the germline V gene. The CDR3 has 17 amino acids. The CDR3 bases are TGTGCCAGCAGCCAAGAGTTCGGGGTAGCGAAATACTACGAGCAGTACTTC. As protein: CASSQEFGVAKYYEQYF.

This clone was counted a single time. V usage is TRBV30 and J usage is TRBJ1-4, with D possibly TRBD1 on 6 matching bases. This CDR3 region has 13 residues. V lost 6 bases and J lost 5, with 13 bases in between. The germline CDR1 and CDR2 sequences are GTSNPN and SVGIG (reference sequence). The CDR3 loop is CACGTSGNEKLFF. The CDR3 nucleotides are TGTGCCTGTGGGACATCCGGAAATGAAAAACTGTTTTTT.

The chain uses TRBV5-4 and TRBJ2-5; a possible D gene is TRBD2 (5 bases). Germline lookup yields CDR1 SGHNT and CDR2 YYREEE (reference sequence). V lost 2 bases and J lost 9, with 17 bases in between. This CDR3 is built from 14 residues. The CDR3 DNA reads TGTGCCAGCAGCTTAGGACTCGGCCAGCTCGCCCAGTACTTC. Amino acids: CASSLGLGQLAQYF.

This chain joins TRBV29-1 and TRBJ1-4; D is uncertain. Germline CDR1 SQVTM, CDR2 ANQGSEA. The CDR3 totals 11 residues. The V gene lost 4 bases and the J gene lost 8 bases, with 8 bases spanning the gap. DNA for the CDR3: TGCAGCGTTGTGGTGCGGGAAAAACTGTTTTTT. This codes for CSVVVREKLFF.

This sequence joins TRBV2 and TRBJ1-2; TRBD1 aligns across 8 bases. V dropped 3 bases and J dropped 2; count of bases not matched to a gene: 8. The CDR3 totals 16 residues. In germline, CDR1 is SNHLY, CDR2 FYNNEI. This chain's CDR3 is CASSEGRGQVNYGYTF. In nucleotides, the CDR3 is TGTGCCAGCAGTGAGGGCAGGGGGCAGGTGAACTATGGCTACACCTTC.

Remarks on this clone: The conserved closing phenylalanine or tryptophan is absent in this CDR3, likely reflecting a read error. It is unclear where the CDR3 begins or ends on the DNA, so no DNA is shown, and the CDR3 is as TCRdb lists it. This chain connects TRBV27 to TRBJ1-2. The CDR3 spans 9 amino acids, including both terminal residues. Looked up from germline, CDR1 is MNHEY and CDR2 is SMNVEV (reference sequence). Here the CDR3 reads CASSLGRRK.

The rearrangement uses TRBV6-5 and TRBJ2-7; D is perhaps TRBD1 (5 bases). The CDR3 has 12 residues. The V gene's germline CDR1 is MNHEY and CDR2 SVGAGI. V was shortened by 6 bases and J by 5 bases, with 11 bases between the two germline ends. The CDR3 DNA is TGTGCCAGCAGCCAGGGTTCCAACGAGCAGTACTTC. Translating gives CASSQGSNEQYF.

The CDR3 sequence is CASSRRSYGYTF. CDR3 nucleotide sequence: TGTGCCAGCAGCCGACGCAGCTATGGCTACACCTTC. The chain joins TRBV6-7 to TRBJ1-2, with D hard to call. TRBV6-7 has ORF status, its function being uncertain. This CDR3 region has 12 residues. Trimming took off 6 bases at V and 4 bases at J, with 9 bases between the two ends.

V and J are TRBV6-5 and TRBJ1-2; 9 nucleotides line up with TRBD1. The V gene end was trimmed by 0 bases and the J gene end by 3 bases; junction bases not matched to a gene: 5. Germline V gene lookup returns CDR1 MNHEY and CDR2 SVGAGI. The CDR3 covers 16 residues. CDR3 loop: CASSYSKQGAYYGYTF. The DNA for the CDR3 is TGTGCCAGCAGTTACTCCAAACAGGGGGCGTACTATGGCTACACCTTC.

This clone was counted once. The chain is built from TRBV7-3 and TRBJ2-5; the D gene is possibly TRBD2 (5 bases). Per germline, CDR1 SGHTA and CDR2 FQGTGA. The V and J ends lost 3 bases and 4 bases respectively, with 9 bases between them. This CDR3 spans 13 amino acids. CDR3 sequence: CASSFGRGETQYF. The CDR3 DNA is TGTGCCAGCAGCTTCGGACGGGGAGAGACCCAGTACTTC. Together with reference TRBV7-3 and TRBJ2-5, the CDR3 gives the full variable domain: GAGVSQTPSNKVTEKGKYVELRCDPISGHTALYWYRQSLGQGPEFLIYFQGTGAADDSGLPNDRFFAVRPEGSVSTLKIQRTERGDSAVYLCASSFGRGETQYFGPGTRLLVL.

The V and J genes are TRBV6-4 and TRBJ2-1, with D unclear. This CDR3 comprises 10 residues. V was trimmed by 10 bases and J by 8 bases, leaving 9 bases between them. Germline V gene lookup returns CDR1 MRHNA and CDR2 SNTAGT. DNA for the CDR3: TGTGCCAAGCCCGACGATGAGCAGTTCTTC. This encodes CAKPDDEQFF.

The rearrangement links TRBV11-2 to TRBJ1-6; D remains unclear. Germline assignment: CDR1 SGHAT and CDR2 FQNNGV. CDR3 length: 12 residues. Trimming removed 5 bases at V and 5 bases at J, with 4 bases between. CDR3 bases: TGTGCCAGCAGCCTCAATAATTCACCCCTCCACTTT. Amino acids: CASSLNNSPLHF.

This chain connects TRBV6-5 to TRBJ2-2, with 10 positions matching TRBD1. V lost 2 bases, J lost 10 bases, and 10 bases stayed unmatched. Per germline, CDR1 MNHEY and CDR2 SVGAGI. The length of the CDR3 is 16 residues. CDR3 region: CASSYGTGEFLTELFF. The CDR3 coding sequence is TGTGCCAGCAGTTACGGGACAGGGGAGTTCTTAACGGAGCTGTTTTTT.

The chain combines TRBV7-8 with TRBJ2-7, with D possibly TRBD2 on 5 matching bases. The CDR3 contains 12 residues. The V and J ends lost 9 bases and 3 bases respectively, with 12 bases between them. In germline, CDR1 is SGHVS, CDR2 FQNEAQ. The CDR3 region has the DNA TGTGCCAGTTCCCCCGAGGGCTACGAGCAGTACTTC. It codes for CASSPEGYEQYF.